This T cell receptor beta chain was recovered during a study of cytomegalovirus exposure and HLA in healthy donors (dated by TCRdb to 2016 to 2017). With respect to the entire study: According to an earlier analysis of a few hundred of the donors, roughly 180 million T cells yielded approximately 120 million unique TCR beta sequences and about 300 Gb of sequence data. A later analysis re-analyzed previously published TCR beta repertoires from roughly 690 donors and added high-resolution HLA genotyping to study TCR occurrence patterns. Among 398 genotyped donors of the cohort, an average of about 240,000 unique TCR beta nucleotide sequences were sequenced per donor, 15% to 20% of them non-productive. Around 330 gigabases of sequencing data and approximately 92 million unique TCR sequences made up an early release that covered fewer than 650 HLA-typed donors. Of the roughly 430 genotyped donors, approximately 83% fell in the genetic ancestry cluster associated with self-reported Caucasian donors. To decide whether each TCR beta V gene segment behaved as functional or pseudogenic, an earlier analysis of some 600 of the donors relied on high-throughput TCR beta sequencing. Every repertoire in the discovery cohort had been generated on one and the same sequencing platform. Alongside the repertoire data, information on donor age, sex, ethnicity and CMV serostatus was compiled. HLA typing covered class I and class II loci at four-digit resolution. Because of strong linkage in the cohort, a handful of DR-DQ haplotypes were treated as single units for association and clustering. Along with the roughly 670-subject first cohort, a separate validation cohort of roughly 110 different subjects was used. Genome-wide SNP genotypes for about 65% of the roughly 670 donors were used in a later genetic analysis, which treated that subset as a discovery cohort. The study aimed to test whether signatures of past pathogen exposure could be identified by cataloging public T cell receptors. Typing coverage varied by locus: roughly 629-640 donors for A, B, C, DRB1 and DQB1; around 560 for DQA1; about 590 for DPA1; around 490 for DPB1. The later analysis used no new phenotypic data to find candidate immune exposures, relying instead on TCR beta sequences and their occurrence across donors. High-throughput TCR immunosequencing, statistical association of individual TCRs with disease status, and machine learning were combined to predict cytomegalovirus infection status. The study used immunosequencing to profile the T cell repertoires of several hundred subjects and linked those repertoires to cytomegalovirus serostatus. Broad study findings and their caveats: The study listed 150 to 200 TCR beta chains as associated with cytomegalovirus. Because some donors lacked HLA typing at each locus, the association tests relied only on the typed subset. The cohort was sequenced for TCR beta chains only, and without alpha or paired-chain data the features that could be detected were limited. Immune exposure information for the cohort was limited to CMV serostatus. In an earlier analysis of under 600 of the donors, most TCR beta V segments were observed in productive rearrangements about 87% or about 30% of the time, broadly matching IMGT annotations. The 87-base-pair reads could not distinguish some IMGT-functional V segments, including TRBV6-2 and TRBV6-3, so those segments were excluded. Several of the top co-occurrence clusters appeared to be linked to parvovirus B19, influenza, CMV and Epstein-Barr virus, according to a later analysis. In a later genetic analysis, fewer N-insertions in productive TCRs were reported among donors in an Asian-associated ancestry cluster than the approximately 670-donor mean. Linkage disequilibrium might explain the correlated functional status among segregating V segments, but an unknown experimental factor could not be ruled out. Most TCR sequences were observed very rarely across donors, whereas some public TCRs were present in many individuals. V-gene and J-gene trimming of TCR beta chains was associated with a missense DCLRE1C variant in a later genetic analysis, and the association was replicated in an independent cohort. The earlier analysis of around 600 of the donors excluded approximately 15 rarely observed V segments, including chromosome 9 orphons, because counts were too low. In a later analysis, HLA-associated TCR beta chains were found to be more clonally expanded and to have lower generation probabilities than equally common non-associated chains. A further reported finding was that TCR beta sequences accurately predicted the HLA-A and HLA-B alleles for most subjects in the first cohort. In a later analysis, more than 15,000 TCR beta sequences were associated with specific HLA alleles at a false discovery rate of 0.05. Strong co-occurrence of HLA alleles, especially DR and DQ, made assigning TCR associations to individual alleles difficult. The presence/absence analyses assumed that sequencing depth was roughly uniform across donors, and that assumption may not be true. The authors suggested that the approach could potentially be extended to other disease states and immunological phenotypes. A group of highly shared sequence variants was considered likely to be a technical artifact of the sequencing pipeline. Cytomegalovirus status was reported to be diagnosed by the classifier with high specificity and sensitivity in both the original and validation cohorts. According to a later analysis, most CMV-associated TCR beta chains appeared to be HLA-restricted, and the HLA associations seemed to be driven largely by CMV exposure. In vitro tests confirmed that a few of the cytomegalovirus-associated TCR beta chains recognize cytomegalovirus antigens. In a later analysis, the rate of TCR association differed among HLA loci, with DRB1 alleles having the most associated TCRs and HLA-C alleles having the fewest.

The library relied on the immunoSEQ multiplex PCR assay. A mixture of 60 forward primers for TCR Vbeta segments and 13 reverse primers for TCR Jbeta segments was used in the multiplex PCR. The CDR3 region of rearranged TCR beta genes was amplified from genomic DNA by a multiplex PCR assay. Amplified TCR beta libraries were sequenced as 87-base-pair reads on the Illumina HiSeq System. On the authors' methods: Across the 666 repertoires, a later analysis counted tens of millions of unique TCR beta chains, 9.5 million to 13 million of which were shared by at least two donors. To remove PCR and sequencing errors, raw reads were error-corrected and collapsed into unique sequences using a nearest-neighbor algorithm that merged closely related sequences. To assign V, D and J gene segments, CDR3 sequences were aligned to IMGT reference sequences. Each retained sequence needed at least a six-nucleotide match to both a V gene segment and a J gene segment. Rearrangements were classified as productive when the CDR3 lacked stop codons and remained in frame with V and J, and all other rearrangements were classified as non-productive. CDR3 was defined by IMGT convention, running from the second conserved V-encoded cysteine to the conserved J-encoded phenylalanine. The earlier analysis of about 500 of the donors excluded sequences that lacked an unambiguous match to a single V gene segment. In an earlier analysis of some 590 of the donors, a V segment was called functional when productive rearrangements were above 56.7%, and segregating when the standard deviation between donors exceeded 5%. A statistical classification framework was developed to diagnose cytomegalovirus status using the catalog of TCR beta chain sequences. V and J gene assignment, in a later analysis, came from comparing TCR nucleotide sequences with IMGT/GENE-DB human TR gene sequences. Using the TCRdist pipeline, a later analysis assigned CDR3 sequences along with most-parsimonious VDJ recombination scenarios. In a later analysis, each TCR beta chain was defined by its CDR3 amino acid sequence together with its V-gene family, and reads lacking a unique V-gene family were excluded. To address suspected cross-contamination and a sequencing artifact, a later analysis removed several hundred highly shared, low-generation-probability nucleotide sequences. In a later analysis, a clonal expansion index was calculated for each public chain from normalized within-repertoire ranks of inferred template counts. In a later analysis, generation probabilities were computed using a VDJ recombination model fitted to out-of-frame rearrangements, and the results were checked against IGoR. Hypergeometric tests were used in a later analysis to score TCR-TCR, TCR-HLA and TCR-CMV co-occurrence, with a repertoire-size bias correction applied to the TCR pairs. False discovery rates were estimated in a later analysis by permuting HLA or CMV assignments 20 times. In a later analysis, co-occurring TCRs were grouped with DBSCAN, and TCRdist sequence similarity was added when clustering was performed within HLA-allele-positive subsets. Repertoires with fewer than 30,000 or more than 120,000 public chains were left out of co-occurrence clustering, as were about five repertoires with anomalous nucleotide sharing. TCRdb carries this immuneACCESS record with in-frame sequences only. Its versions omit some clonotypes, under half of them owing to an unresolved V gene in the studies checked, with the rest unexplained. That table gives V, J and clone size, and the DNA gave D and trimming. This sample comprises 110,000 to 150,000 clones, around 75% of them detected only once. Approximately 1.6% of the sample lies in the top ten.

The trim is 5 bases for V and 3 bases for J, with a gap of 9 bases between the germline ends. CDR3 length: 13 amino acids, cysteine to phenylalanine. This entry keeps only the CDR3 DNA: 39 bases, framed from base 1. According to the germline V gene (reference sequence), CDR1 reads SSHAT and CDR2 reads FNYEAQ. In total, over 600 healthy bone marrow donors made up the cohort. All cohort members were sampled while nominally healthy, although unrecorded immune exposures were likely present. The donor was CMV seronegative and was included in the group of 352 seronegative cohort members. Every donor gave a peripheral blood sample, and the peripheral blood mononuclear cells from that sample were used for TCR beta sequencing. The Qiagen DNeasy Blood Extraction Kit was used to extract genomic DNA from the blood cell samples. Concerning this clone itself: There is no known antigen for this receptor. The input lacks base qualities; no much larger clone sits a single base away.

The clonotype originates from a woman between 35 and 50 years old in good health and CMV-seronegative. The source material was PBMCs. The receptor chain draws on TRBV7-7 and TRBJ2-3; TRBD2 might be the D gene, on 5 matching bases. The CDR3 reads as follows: CASSQEVTDTQYF. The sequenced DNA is TGTGCCAGCAGCCAGGAGGTAACAGATACGCAGTATTTT.